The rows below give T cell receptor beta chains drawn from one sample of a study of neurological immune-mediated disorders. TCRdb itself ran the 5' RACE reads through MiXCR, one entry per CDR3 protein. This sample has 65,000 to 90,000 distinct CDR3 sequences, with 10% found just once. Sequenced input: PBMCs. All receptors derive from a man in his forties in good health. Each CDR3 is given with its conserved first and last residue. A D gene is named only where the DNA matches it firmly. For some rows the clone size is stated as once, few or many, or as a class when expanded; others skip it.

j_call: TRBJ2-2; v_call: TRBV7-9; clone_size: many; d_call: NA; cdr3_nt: TGTGCCAGCGATGTGAACACCGGGGAGCTGTTTTTT; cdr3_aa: CASDVNTGELFF
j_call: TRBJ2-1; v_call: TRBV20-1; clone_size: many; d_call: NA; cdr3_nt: TGCAGTGCTAGAGATTACGGGCGGTTAGGAGGTAATGAGCAGTTCTTC; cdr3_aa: CSARDYGRLGGNEQFF
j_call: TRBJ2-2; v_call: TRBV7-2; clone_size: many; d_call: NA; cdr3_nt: TGTGCCACCCCAAAACCCCTGGGGAACACCGGGGAGCTGTTTTTT; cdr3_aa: CATPKPLGNTGELFF
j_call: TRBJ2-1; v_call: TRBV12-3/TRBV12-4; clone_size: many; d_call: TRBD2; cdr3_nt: TGTGCCAGCAGTTCATCCGCTAGCGGGAGGTTTTACAATGAGCAGTTCTTC; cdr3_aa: CASSSSASGRFYNEQFF
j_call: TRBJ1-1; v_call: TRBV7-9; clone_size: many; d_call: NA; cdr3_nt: TGTGCCAGCAGCTTATATCAAGGAAACACTGAAGCTTTCTTT; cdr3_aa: CASSLYQGNTEAFF
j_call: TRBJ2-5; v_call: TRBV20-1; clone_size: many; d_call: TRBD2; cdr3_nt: TGCAGTGCGGCGGGGGGCCAAGAGACCCAGTACTTC; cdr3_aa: CSAAGGQETQYF
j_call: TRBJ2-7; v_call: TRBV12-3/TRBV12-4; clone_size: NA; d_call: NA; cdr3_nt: TGTGCCAGCAGTCCTGCCACCGCGGGTCGCGAGCAGTACTTC; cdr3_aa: CASSPATAGREQYF
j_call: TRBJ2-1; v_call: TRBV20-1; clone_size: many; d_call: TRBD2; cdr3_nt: TGCAGTGCTAATCTGGGACTAGCGGCATACAATGAGCAGTTCTTC; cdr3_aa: CSANLGLAAYNEQFF
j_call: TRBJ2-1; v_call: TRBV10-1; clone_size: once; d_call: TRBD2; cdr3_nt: TGCGCCAGCAGTGATCCAGCGGGAGTAAGTGAGCAGTTCTTC; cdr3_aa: CASSDPAGVSEQFF
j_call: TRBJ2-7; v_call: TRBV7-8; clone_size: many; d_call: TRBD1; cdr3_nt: TGTGCCAGCAGCCTCATCCACAGGGGGGATACCTACGAGCAGTACTTC; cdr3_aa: CASSLIHRGDTYEQYF
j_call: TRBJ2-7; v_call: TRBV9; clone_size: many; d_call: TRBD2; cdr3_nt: TGTGCCAGCAGCACCGGACTAGCGGGAGCCTACGAGCAGTACTTC; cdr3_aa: CASSTGLAGAYEQYF
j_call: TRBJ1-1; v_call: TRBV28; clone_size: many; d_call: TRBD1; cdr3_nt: TGTGCCAGCAACTCGCCCCTGACAGGGTTGGCTTTCTTT; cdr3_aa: CASNSPLTGLAFF
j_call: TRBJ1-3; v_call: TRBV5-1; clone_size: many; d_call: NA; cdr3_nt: TGCGCCAGCAGCCAGGACGGGGGAAACACCATATATTTT; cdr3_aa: CASSQDGGNTIYF
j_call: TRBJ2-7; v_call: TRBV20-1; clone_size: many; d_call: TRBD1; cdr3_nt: TGCAGTGTCCCGGGACAGAGTCCCTACGAGCAGTACTTC; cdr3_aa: CSVPGQSPYEQYF
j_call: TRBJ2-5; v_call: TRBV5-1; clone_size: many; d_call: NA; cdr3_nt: TGCGCCAGCAGCCTACTGGGGGCGGGAGCCGCCGGGACCCAGTACTTC; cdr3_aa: CASSLLGAGAAGTQYF
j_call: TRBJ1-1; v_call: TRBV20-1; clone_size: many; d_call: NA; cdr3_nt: TGCAGTGCTAGAGATGGGAAGGGCGGTGAAGCTTTCTTT; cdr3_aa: CSARDGKGGEAFF
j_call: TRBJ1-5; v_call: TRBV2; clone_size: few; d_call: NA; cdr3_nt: TGTGCCAGCAGTGAAGGCTTGGGGGGAAATCAGCCCCAGCATTTT; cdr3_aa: CASSEGLGGNQPQHF
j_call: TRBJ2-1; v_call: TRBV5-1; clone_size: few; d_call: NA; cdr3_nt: TGCGCCAGCAGCTTGGACGTCACCTACAATGAGCAGTTCTTC; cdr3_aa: CASSLDVTYNEQFF
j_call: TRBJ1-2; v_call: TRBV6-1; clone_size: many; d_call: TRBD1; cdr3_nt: TGTGCCAGCAGTGAAGGGGTCCCAGTTTTCGGGACAGCTGTCTACACCTTC; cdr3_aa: CASSEGVPVFGTAVYTF
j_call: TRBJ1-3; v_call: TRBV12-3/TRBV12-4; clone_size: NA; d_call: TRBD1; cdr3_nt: TGTGCCAACACCCTAGGGGGCCCTGGAAACACAATATATTTT; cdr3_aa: CANTLGGPGNTIYF
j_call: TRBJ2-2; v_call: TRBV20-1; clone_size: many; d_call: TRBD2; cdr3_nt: TGCAGTGCTAGAGATATCACAGCGGGGAGTACCGGCGGGGAGCTGTTTTTT; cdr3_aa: CSARDITAGSTGGELFF
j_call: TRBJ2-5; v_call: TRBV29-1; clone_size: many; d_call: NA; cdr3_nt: TGCAGCGTTGTACCTGGGTCGGGGCTGGGTGAGACCCAGTACTTC; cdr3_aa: CSVVPGSGLGETQYF
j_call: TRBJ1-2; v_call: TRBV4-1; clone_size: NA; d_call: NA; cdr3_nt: TGCGCCAGCAGCGAAAGGACTGCTTCTACTAACTATGGCTACACCTTC; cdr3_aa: CASSERTASTNYGYTF
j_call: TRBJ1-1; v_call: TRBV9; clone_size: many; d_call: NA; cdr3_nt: TGTGCCAGCAGCGAAGAGGGACCGCCTAGGAAGGGGCAAACTGAAGCTTTCTTT; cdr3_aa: CASSEEGPPRKGQTEAFF
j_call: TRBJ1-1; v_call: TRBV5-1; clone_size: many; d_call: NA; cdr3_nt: TGCGCCAGCAGCCTGACAGTGAACACTGAAGCTTTCTTT; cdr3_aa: CASSLTVNTEAFF
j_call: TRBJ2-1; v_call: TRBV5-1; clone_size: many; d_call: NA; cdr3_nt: TGCGCCAGCAGCGTGGGACCAGGGAGCAATGAGCAGTTCTTC; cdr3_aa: CASSVGPGSNEQFF
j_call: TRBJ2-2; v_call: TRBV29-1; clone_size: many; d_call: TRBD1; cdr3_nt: TGCAGCGGTTACGTCGTGACAGGGGTCACCGGGGAGCTGTTTTTT; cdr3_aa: CSGYVVTGVTGELFF
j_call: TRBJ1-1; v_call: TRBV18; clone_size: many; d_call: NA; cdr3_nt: TGTGCCAGCTCAGCATTCGAGCGTCCCCTGAACACTGAAGCTTTCTTT; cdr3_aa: CASSAFERPLNTEAFF
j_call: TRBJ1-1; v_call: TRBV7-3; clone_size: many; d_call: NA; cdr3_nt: TGTGCCAGCAGCTCCGGGGGGTTCAACACTGAAGCTTTCTTT; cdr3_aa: CASSSGGFNTEAFF
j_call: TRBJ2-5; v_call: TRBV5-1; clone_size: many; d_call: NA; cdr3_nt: TGCGCCAGCAGCTTCCGGGACCCGGACACCGCGGAGACCCAGTACTTC; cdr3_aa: CASSFRDPDTAETQYF
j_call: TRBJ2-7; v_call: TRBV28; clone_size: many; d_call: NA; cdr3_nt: TGTGCCAGCAGTCCGACGGACAGCCCCTCCGAGCAGTACTTC; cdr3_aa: CASSPTDSPSEQYF
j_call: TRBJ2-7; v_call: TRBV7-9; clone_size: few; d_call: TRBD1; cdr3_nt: TGTGCCAGCACCCCGGGACAGGGGTCCTACGAGCAGTACTTC; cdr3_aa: CASTPGQGSYEQYF
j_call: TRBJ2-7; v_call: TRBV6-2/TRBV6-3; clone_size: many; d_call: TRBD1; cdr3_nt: TGTGCCAGCAGTGGACAGGGTTTCAACGAGCAGTACTTC; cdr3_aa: CASSGQGFNEQYF
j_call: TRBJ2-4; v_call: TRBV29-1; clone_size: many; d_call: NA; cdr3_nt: TGCAGCGTCCTCGGGCGGGGAGGGGGCGAAAACATTCAGTACTTC; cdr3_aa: CSVLGRGGGENIQYF
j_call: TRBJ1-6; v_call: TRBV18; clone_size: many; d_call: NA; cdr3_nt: TGTGCCAGCTCATCGGGACCGGCAGATTCACCCCTCCACTTT; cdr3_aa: CASSSGPADSPLHF
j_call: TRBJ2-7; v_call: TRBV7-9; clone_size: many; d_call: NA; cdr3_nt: TGTGCCAGCAGCTCGCGGGACGTCTCCTACGAGCAGTACTTC; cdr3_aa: CASSSRDVSYEQYF
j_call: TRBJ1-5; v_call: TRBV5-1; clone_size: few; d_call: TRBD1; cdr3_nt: TGCGCCAGCAGCTCGACAGGGGCAGGGGATCAGCCCCAGCATTTT; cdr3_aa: CASSSTGAGDQPQHF
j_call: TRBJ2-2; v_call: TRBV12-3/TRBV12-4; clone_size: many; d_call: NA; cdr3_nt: TGTGCCGGGGGTAGGGTGTCGGGGCACACCGGGGAGCTGTTTTTT; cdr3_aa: CAGGRVSGHTGELFF
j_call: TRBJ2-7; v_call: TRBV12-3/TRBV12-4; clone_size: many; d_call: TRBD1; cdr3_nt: TGTGCCAGCAGCGGGACAGGGGGGATCTCCTACGAGCAGTACTTC; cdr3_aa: CASSGTGGISYEQYF
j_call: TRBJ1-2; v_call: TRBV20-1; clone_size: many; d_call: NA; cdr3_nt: TGCAGTGCTTTCTCGGATAGGGATAACTATGGCTACACCTTC; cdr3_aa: CSAFSDRDNYGYTF
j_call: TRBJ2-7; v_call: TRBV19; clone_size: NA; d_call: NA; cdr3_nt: TGTGCCAGTAGTATATGGATGGGGAAGATAAACTACGAGCAGTACTTC; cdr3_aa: CASSIWMGKINYEQYF
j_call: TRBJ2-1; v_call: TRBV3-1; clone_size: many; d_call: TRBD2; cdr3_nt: TGTGCCAGCAGCTTAAATCCGGGACTAGCGACCGAGCAGTTCTTC; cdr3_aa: CASSLNPGLATEQFF
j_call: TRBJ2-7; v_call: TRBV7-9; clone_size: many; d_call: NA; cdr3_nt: TGTGCCAGCAGCTTAGCGAGCGGACCCCTGGGCGAGCAGTACTTC; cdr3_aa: CASSLASGPLGEQYF
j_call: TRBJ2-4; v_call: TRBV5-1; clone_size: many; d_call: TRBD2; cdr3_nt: TGCGCCAGCAGCGAGACACTAGCGGGAAGTCGAAACATTCAGTACTTC; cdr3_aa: CASSETLAGSRNIQYF
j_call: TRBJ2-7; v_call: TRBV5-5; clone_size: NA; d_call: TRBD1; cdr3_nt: TGTGCCAGCAGCATACAGGGGTCCGAGCAGTACTTC; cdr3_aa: CASSIQGSEQYF